This entry is about one T cell receptor beta chain. Its antigen is still unknown. All TRB cDNA libraries came from 5' RACE performed with UMI labels. TCRdb re-called the 5' RACE reads and catalogs CDR3 proteins one per entry, DNA excluded. The sample features tens of thousands of distinct CDR3 sequences, with around 16% in its top ten. The CDR3 has 15 residues. Germline CDR1 is LNHNV and CDR2 is YYDKDF (reference sequence). The sample originates from a study of CXCR3-negative and CXCR3-positive naive CD8 T cells. Study-level points and caveats: Memory, not naive, CXCR3-negative and CXCR3-positive cells differed in TRBV-TRBJ usage. Cryopreserved PBMCs had partly decreased CXCR3 expression; fresh PBMCs were used in most assays. Memory CD8+ T cell repertoires were far less diverse than both naive subsets.

The chain couples TRBV15 to TRBJ2-3; TCRdb outputs TRBD1, but without DNA this stays unchecked. The TCR comes from a human donor in good health. Some clones in this sample may be carry-over from other donors' samples. The specimen was memory CD8+ T cells from blood. The CDR3 loop is CATSKSGGATDTQYF.